The entry below describes one TCR beta chain. The target antigen is unknown. TCRdb keeps only in-frame clones here, not all; method: immunoSEQ multiplex PCR. The data contain more than 85,000 clones, approximately 90% of them singletons. This sample was included in a study of cytomegalovirus exposure and HLA in healthy donors. Study as a whole: The use of the same platform for the roughly 120 validation repertoires and the approximately 730 first-cohort repertoires was reported by a later analysis. Study findings and constraints: That first-cohort TCR clusters tended to co-occur in the 90 to 150 validation repertoires was found in a later analysis. Cytomegalovirus association was assigned to more than 150 TCR beta chains. Most observed TCR sequences were rare, whereas some public TCRs were detected in many donors.

The CDR3 contains 14 residues. V was pared by 0 bases and J by 6 bases, with 4 bases of the junction left unmatched. Germline V gives CDR1 MGHRA, CDR2 YSYEKL. The specimen sequenced was PBMCs. The V and J genes are TRBV4-1 and TRBJ1-2; 7 nucleotides agree with TRBD1. The TCR comes from a woman between 18 and 30 years old in good health and CMV-seropositive. Here the CDR3 reads CASSQDPQGDGYTF. The CDR3 DNA sequence: TGCGCCAGCAGCCAAGATCCCCAGGGGGATGGCTACACCTTC.